Listed here is a single T cell receptor beta chain. In the authors' workflow: Estimates of nucleated cell counts were drawn from the amplification of reference gene primers. Repertoires were generated with immunoSEQ multiplex PCR, while TCRdb's copy carries only in-frame clones and drops some. From that table come the V and J calls and clone size; the DNA was used to work out D and trimming. The repertoire holds some 260,000 clones, with roughly 85% as singletons. These data originate in a study of blood T cell repertoires in COVID-19. Study summary: Researchers got acute and convalescent COVID-19 samples from the United States, Italy and Spain. The analysed material was cDNA or gDNA that came from T cells, B-cell-depleted T cells, or PBMCs.

The ends were cut back, 2 bases at V and 4 bases at J, with 15 bases in the middle. Germline CDR1 and CDR2: SGDLS and YYNGEE. The CDR3 runs to 16 residues. The sequencing sample was made of peripheral blood. The receptor's source is a man aged 18-30 years with active or convalescent COVID-19. The genes are TRBV9 and TRBJ2-2, with D perhaps TRBD2 (6 bases). The DNA for the CDR3 is TGTGCCAGCAGCGTCCGTCCCTGGGGGGTCACCGGGGAGCTGTTTTTT. It translates to CASSVRPWGVTGELFF.